Reported below is one T cell receptor (beta chain). This sample was taken from a study of blood T cells in healthy people across ages. This CDR3 has 16 amino acids. CDR1 and CDR2 (germline): SEHNR, FQNEAQ (reference sequence). The V end was cut by 4 bases, the J end by 1 base, with 17 bases between. Through a sample-barcoded 5' primer and a J-beta primer mix, a second PCR was run for roughly 6 to 11 cycles. TCRdb re-called the 5' RACE reads with MiXCR, one entry per CDR3 protein. Among some 900,000 distinct CDR3 sequences listed, 40% to 60% were seen once. This receptor was identified in a man under 40 in good health. Sequencing used blood. The gene calls are TRBV7-9 and TRBJ2-7, with D unresolved. The DNA of the CDR3 is TGTGCCAGCAGCTCCTACGGTTTCTCCATATCCTACGAGCAGTACTTC. It encodes CASSSYGFSISYEQYF.